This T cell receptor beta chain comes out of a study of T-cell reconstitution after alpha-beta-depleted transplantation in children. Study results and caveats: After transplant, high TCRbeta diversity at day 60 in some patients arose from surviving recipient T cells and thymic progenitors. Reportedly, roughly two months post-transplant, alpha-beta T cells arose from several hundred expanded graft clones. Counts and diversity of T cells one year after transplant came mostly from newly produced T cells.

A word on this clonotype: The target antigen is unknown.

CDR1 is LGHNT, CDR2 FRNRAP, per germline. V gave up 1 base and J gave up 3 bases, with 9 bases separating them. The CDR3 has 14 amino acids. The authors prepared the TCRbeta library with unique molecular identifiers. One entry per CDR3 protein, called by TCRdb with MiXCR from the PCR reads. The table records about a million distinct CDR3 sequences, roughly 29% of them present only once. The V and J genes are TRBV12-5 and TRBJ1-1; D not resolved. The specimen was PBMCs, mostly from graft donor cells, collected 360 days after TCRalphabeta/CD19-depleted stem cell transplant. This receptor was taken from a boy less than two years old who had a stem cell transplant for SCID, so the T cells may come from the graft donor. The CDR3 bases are TGTGCTAGTGGTTTGGGGCAGTTAGACACTGAAGCTTTCTTT. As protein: CASGLGQLDTEAFF.